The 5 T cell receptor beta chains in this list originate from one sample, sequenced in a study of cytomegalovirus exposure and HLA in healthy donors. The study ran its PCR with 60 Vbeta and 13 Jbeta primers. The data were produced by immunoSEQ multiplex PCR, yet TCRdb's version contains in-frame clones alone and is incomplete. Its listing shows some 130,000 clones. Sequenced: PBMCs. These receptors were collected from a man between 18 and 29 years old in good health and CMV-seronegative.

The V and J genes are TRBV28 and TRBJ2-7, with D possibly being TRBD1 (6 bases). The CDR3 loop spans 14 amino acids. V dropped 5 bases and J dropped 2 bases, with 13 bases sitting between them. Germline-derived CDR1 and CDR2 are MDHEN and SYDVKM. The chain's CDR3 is CASSPRGIAYEQYF. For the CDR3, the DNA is TGTGCCAGCAGTCCCAGGGGTATCGCCTACGAGCAGTACTTC.

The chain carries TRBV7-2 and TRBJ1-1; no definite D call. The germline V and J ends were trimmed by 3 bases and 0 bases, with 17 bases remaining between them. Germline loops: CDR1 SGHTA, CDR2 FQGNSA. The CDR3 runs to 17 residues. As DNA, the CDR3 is TGTGCCAGCAGCTTGACGTCGGGAACCCCTTTGAACACTGAAGCTTTCTTT. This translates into CASSLTSGTPLNTEAFF.

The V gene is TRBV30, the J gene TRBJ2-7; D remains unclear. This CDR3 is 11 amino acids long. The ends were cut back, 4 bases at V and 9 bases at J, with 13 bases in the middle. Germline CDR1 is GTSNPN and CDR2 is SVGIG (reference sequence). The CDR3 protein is CAWTYIGMQYF. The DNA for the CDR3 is TGTGCCTGGACTTATATTGGCATGCAGTACTTC.

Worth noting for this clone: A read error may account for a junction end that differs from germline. DNA for the CDR3: TGTGCCAGCAGTTATAGAGGGAATGACTATGGCTACGCCTTC. Residues: CASSYRGNDYGYAF. The V and J genes are TRBV6-6 and TRBJ1-2; unclear D gene. Looked up from germline, CDR1 is MNHNY and CDR2 is SVGAGI (reference sequence). This CDR3 is 14 amino acids long.

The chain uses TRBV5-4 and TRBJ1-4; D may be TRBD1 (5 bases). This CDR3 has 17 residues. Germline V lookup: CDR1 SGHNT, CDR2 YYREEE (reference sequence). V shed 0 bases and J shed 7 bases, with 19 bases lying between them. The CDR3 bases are TGTGCCAGCAGCTTGGGTCCGGTTCAGGGTGTGGGTGAAAAACTGTTTTTT. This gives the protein CASSLGPVQGVGEKLFF.